The rows below give T cell receptor beta chains drawn from one sample of a study of T cell responses to AZD1222 COVID-19 vaccine. The data were produced by immunoSEQ multiplex PCR, yet TCRdb's version contains in-frame clones alone and is incomplete. Among 180,000 or so clones listed, around nine tenths were seen once. Sequencing used peripheral blood, obtained 28 days after the second AZD1222 dose. The receptors were gathered from an adult who received the AZD1222 COVID-19 vaccine. CDR3s include the opening cysteine and the closing phenylalanine or tryptophan. Each record gives: J gene, V gene, clone size, D gene, CDR3 DNA, CDR3 protein. A D gene is named only where the DNA matches it firmly. The size field is filled for only some rows; it gives once, few, many or a size class.

j_gene: TRBJ1-5
v_gene: TRBV2
abundance: NA
d_gene: NA
CDR3nt: TGTGCCACCGCGGAACAGGTCTCCTATCAGCCCCAGCATTTT
CDR3aa: CATAEQVSYQPQHF

j_gene: TRBJ2-7
v_gene: TRBV7-3
abundance: NA
d_gene: NA
CDR3nt: TGTGCCAGCAGCCATGGCGGGGCCCCTAACTACGAGCAGTACTTC
CDR3aa: CASSHGGAPNYEQYF

j_gene: TRBJ2-1
v_gene: TRBV28
abundance: NA
d_gene: TRBD2
CDR3nt: TGTGCCAGCACCTCTCCGGGACTAGTACCTTACAATGAGCAGTTCTTC
CDR3aa: CASTSPGLVPYNEQFF

j_gene: TRBJ1-2
v_gene: TRBV6-4
abundance: NA
d_gene: NA
CDR3nt: TGTGCCAGCAGTCGGGGAGGAAACTATGGCTACACCTTC
CDR3aa: CASSRGGNYGYTF

j_gene: TRBJ2-7
v_gene: TRBV7-9
abundance: once
d_gene: NA
CDR3nt: TGTGCCAGCAGCCCCGGGATTCCCCCCTACGAGCAGTACTTC
CDR3aa: CASSPGIPPYEQYF

j_gene: TRBJ2-3
v_gene: TRBV4-3
abundance: once
d_gene: TRBD2
CDR3nt: TGCGCCAGCAGCCAGCGGGGGGCCCAAGCGTATACGCAGTATTTT
CDR3aa: CASSQRGAQAYTQYF

j_gene: TRBJ1-2
v_gene: TRBV7-3
abundance: NA
d_gene: NA
CDR3nt: TGTGCCAGCAGCCGGACCGGGGGCGAAGGTGGCTACACCTTC
CDR3aa: CASSRTGGEGGYTF

j_gene: TRBJ2-7
v_gene: TRBV19
abundance: NA
d_gene: TRBD1
CDR3nt: TGTGCCAGTAGTGGATTACCGGGACAGGGGGGCTACGAGCAGTACTTC
CDR3aa: CASSGLPGQGGYEQYF

j_gene: TRBJ1-1
v_gene: TRBV9
abundance: NA
d_gene: TRBD1
CDR3nt: TGTGCCAGCAGCGTAGTACAGGGGGCAATGAACACTGAAGCTTTCTTT
CDR3aa: CASSVVQGAMNTEAFF

j_gene: TRBJ1-1
v_gene: TRBV3-1/TRBV3-2
abundance: NA
d_gene: NA
CDR3nt: TGTGCCAGCAGCCAAGAGGGACTCCTGAACACTGAAGCTTTCTTT
CDR3aa: CASSQEGLLNTEAFF

j_gene: TRBJ2-3
v_gene: TRBV7-9
abundance: NA
d_gene: TRBD2
CDR3nt: TGTGCCAGCAGCTTTTTTAGCGGGGGGTCCTCTAGCACAGATACGCAGTATTTT
CDR3aa: CASSFFSGGSSSTDTQYF

j_gene: TRBJ2-3
v_gene: TRBV4-3
abundance: few
d_gene: NA
CDR3nt: TGCGCCAGCAGCCAAGGTTCGTTAGACTACACAGATACGCAGTATTTT
CDR3aa: CASSQGSLDYTDTQYF

j_gene: TRBJ2-3
v_gene: TRBV29-1
abundance: NA
d_gene: NA
CDR3nt: TGCAGCGTTACTGTCAGTAGCACAGATACGCAGTATTTT
CDR3aa: CSVTVSSTDTQYF

j_gene: TRBJ1-3
v_gene: TRBV3-1/TRBV3-2
abundance: NA
d_gene: NA
CDR3nt: TGTGCCAGCACCCGGAGGAACTCTGGAAACACCATATATTTT
CDR3aa: CASTRRNSGNTIYF

j_gene: TRBJ2-5
v_gene: TRBV2
abundance: NA
d_gene: TRBD2
CDR3nt: TGTGCCAGCAGTGCTTTTAGCGGGGGGGCTTCGGAGACCCAGTACTTC
CDR3aa: CASSAFSGGASETQYF

j_gene: TRBJ1-2
v_gene: TRBV27
abundance: NA
d_gene: NA
CDR3nt: TGTGCCAGCAGTCCAAGGTGGGACACGACTAACTATGGCTACACCTTC
CDR3aa: CASSPRWDTTNYGYTF

j_gene: TRBJ2-7
v_gene: TRBV2
abundance: NA
d_gene: NA
CDR3nt: TGTGCCAGCACGGGATCCCGCATCGGGGAGCAGTACTTC
CDR3aa: CASTGSRIGEQYF

j_gene: TRBJ2-5
v_gene: TRBV20-1
abundance: NA
d_gene: NA
CDR3nt: TGCAGTGCGGTGCGGGGAGAGACCCAGTACTTC
CDR3aa: CSAVRGETQYF

j_gene: TRBJ1-1
v_gene: TRBV11-2
abundance: NA
d_gene: NA
CDR3nt: TGTGCCAGCAACCTAAGAGGGGGAGGGGTGTGGACTGAAGCTTTCTTT
CDR3aa: CASNLRGGGVWTEAFF

j_gene: TRBJ1-1
v_gene: TRBV7-9
abundance: NA
d_gene: NA
CDR3nt: TGTGCCAGCAGCTTAGCCACTGAAGCTTTCTTT
CDR3aa: CASSLATEAFF

j_gene: TRBJ1-2
v_gene: TRBV11-2
abundance: NA
d_gene: NA
CDR3nt: TGTGCCAGCAGCTTAGGGGTTGGTGTGGTAAACTATGGCTACACCTTC
CDR3aa: CASSLGVGVVNYGYTF

j_gene: TRBJ1-1
v_gene: TRBV10-3
abundance: NA
d_gene: NA
CDR3nt: TGTGCCATCAACGAGGGAACAACTGAAGCTTTCTTT
CDR3aa: CAINEGTTEAFF

j_gene: TRBJ2-1
v_gene: TRBV13
abundance: NA
d_gene: TRBD2
CDR3nt: TGTGCCAGCAGCTTCCGGACTAGCGGGGAGAATGAGCAGTTCTTC
CDR3aa: CASSFRTSGENEQFF

j_gene: TRBJ2-3
v_gene: TRBV11-2
abundance: NA
d_gene: NA
CDR3nt: TGTGCCAGCAGCTTAGAGCCCTTCAAGGCAGATACGCAGTATTTT
CDR3aa: CASSLEPFKADTQYF

j_gene: TRBJ1-2
v_gene: TRBV6-2/TRBV6-3
abundance: NA
d_gene: NA
CDR3nt: TGTGCCAGCAGTTACTCGGTAGGGGGCTATGGCTACACCTTC
CDR3aa: CASSYSVGGYGYTF

j_gene: TRBJ1-2
v_gene: TRBV28
abundance: NA
d_gene: NA
CDR3nt: TGTGCCAGCAGTTCGGGGTCTGGCAGGCAACCTATTTGGGGCTACACCTTC
CDR3aa: CASSSGSGRQPIWGYTF

j_gene: TRBJ1-1
v_gene: TRBV7-2
abundance: NA
d_gene: NA
CDR3nt: TGTGCCAGCAGCTTCCAGCAAAACACTGAAGCTTTCTTT
CDR3aa: CASSFQQNTEAFF

j_gene: TRBJ1-1
v_gene: TRBV28
abundance: NA
d_gene: NA
CDR3nt: TGTGCCAGCAGGGAAGGTACAGTGAACACTGAAGCTTTCTTT
CDR3aa: CASREGTVNTEAFF

j_gene: TRBJ1-1
v_gene: TRBV7-3
abundance: NA
d_gene: NA
CDR3nt: TGTGCCAGCAGCTTAACGGCGATGAATGAAGCTTTCTTT
CDR3aa: CASSLTAMNEAFF

j_gene: TRBJ2-3
v_gene: TRBV7-9
abundance: NA
d_gene: TRBD2
CDR3nt: TGTGCCAGCAGCTTAGAACTAGCGGGAGGTGGAGATACGCAGTATTTT
CDR3aa: CASSLELAGGGDTQYF

j_gene: TRBJ1-4
v_gene: TRBV5-5
abundance: NA
d_gene: NA
CDR3nt: TGTGCCAGCAGCCAGAATGAAAAACTGTTTTTT
CDR3aa: CASSQNEKLFF

j_gene: TRBJ1-2
v_gene: TRBV11-2
abundance: few
d_gene: TRBD1
CDR3nt: TGTGCCAGCAGCCCAAGGACAGGGGACGGCTACACCTTC
CDR3aa: CASSPRTGDGYTF

j_gene: TRBJ2-7
v_gene: TRBV18
abundance: NA
d_gene: NA
CDR3nt: TGTGCCAGCTCACCGCGAGGGGGTTTGGATTTCTACGAGCAGTACTTC
CDR3aa: CASSPRGGLDFYEQYF

j_gene: TRBJ2-1
v_gene: TRBV5-6
abundance: medium-sized
d_gene: NA
CDR3nt: TGTGCCAGCGGGTATCGAAGGGGGGCCAATGAGCAGTTCTTC
CDR3aa: CASGYRRGANEQFF

j_gene: TRBJ1-3
v_gene: TRBV3-1/TRBV3-2
abundance: NA
d_gene: TRBD1
CDR3nt: TGTGCCAGCAGCCCAGACAGGGCTGCTGGAAACACCATATATTTT
CDR3aa: CASSPDRAAGNTIYF

j_gene: TRBJ1-5
v_gene: TRBV6-5
abundance: NA
d_gene: TRBD1
CDR3nt: TGTGCCAGCAGTTTGGGCAGGGGGCGAATGGATCAGCCCCAGCATTTT
CDR3aa: CASSLGRGRMDQPQHF

j_gene: TRBJ1-1
v_gene: TRBV19
abundance: NA
d_gene: TRBD1
CDR3nt: TGTGCCAGTAGTATGATAGGGGGCGTTTGGGAAGCTTTCTTT
CDR3aa: CASSMIGGVWEAFF

j_gene: TRBJ1-2
v_gene: TRBV20-1
abundance: NA
d_gene: NA
CDR3nt: TGCAGTGCTAGTATTCGGGAGTCTGACTATGGCTACACCTTC
CDR3aa: CSASIRESDYGYTF

j_gene: TRBJ1-1
v_gene: TRBV28
abundance: NA
d_gene: NA
CDR3nt: TGTGCCAGCAGTTCCCGGACGGAATGGGCTTTCTTT
CDR3aa: CASSSRTEWAFF

j_gene: TRBJ1-2
v_gene: TRBV15
abundance: NA
d_gene: NA
CDR3nt: TGTGCCACCAGCCCCCCCGTTACTAACTATGGCTACACCTTC
CDR3aa: CATSPPVTNYGYTF

j_gene: TRBJ1-2
v_gene: TRBV27
abundance: NA
d_gene: TRBD1
CDR3nt: TGTGCCAGCAGTCCGGGACAGGGGATCTATGGCTACACCTTC
CDR3aa: CASSPGQGIYGYTF

j_gene: TRBJ1-3
v_gene: TRBV29-1
abundance: NA
d_gene: NA
CDR3nt: TGCAGCGTTGAAACGGATGGAGGAAACACCATATATTTT
CDR3aa: CSVETDGGNTIYF

j_gene: TRBJ2-1
v_gene: TRBV29-1
abundance: NA
d_gene: TRBD1
CDR3nt: TGCAGCGTCCAGGGACAGGGGCATTTGGATGAGCAGTTCTTC
CDR3aa: CSVQGQGHLDEQFF

j_gene: TRBJ2-2
v_gene: TRBV5-6
abundance: NA
d_gene: NA
CDR3nt: TGTGCCAGCAGCTTAGGGGGTGGCACCGGGGAGCTGTTTTTT
CDR3aa: CASSLGGGTGELFF

j_gene: TRBJ1-1
v_gene: TRBV5-4
abundance: few
d_gene: TRBD1
CDR3nt: TGTGCCAGCAGCTCCCCGGGACAGGGCAATGAAGCTTTCTTT
CDR3aa: CASSSPGQGNEAFF

j_gene: TRBJ2-1
v_gene: TRBV9
abundance: NA
d_gene: NA
CDR3nt: TGTGCCAGCAGTGTTACTACCGCCGCCTACAATGAGCAGTTCTTC
CDR3aa: CASSVTTAAYNEQFF

j_gene: TRBJ2-5
v_gene: TRBV11-3
abundance: once
d_gene: TRBD2
CDR3nt: TGTGCCAGCAGCTCGCGACTAGCGGAGACCCAGTACTTC
CDR3aa: CASSSRLAETQYF

j_gene: TRBJ1-2
v_gene: TRBV15
abundance: NA
d_gene: NA
CDR3nt: TGTGCCACCAGCAGAGGCAAAAACTATGGCTACACCTTC
CDR3aa: CATSRGKNYGYTF

j_gene: TRBJ1-2
v_gene: TRBV4-1
abundance: NA
d_gene: TRBD1
CDR3nt: TGCGCCAGCAGCCAAGACCTCGGGACAGGTGCTAACTATGGCTACACCTTC
CDR3aa: CASSQDLGTGANYGYTF

j_gene: TRBJ1-3
v_gene: TRBV3-1/TRBV3-2
abundance: once
d_gene: NA
CDR3nt: TGTGCCAGCAGCCCCCTCATGGGGGTTGGAAACACCATATATTTT
CDR3aa: CASSPLMGVGNTIYF

j_gene: TRBJ1-4
v_gene: TRBV11-2
abundance: NA
d_gene: TRBD1
CDR3nt: TGTGCCAGCAGCTTGGGACAGGGGGCTGAAAAACTGTTTTTT
CDR3aa: CASSLGQGAEKLFF

j_gene: TRBJ1-4
v_gene: TRBV5-4
abundance: NA
d_gene: NA
CDR3nt: TGTGCCAGCAGCTTGTCGGGGGCCGAAAATGAAAAACTGTTTTTT
CDR3aa: CASSLSGAENEKLFF

j_gene: TRBJ2-3
v_gene: TRBV7-8
abundance: once
d_gene: NA
CDR3nt: TGTGCCAGCAGCTTAGGGTCTCGGGACACAGATACGCAGTATTTT
CDR3aa: CASSLGSRDTDTQYF

j_gene: TRBJ1-1
v_gene: TRBV7-3
abundance: NA
d_gene: NA
CDR3nt: TGTGCCAGCACCCCAACCGGGACCATTGCGAACACTGAAGCTTTCTTT
CDR3aa: CASTPTGTIANTEAFF

j_gene: TRBJ2-1
v_gene: TRBV19
abundance: NA
d_gene: TRBD1
CDR3nt: TGTGCCAGTACGGGGACAGGGATGAATGAGCAGTTCTTC
CDR3aa: CASTGTGMNEQFF

j_gene: TRBJ1-2
v_gene: TRBV4-1
abundance: NA
d_gene: NA
CDR3nt: TGCGCCAGCAGCCAAGATAAAAAGGGCTCTTGGGGTGGCTACACCTTC
CDR3aa: CASSQDKKGSWGGYTF

j_gene: TRBJ1-2
v_gene: TRBV7-2
abundance: NA
d_gene: NA
CDR3nt: TGTGCCAGCAGCTCCGGGGGGGGACCCACCACGAATTATGGCTACACCTTC
CDR3aa: CASSSGGGPTTNYGYTF

j_gene: TRBJ2-7
v_gene: TRBV5-1
abundance: NA
d_gene: NA
CDR3nt: TGCGCCAGCAGCGCGGGACTTCGTACCTACGAGCAGTACTTC
CDR3aa: CASSAGLRTYEQYF

j_gene: TRBJ2-7
v_gene: TRBV12-3/TRBV12-4
abundance: NA
d_gene: NA
CDR3nt: TGTGCCAGCAGTGACGGGACCACCTACGAGCAGTACTTC
CDR3aa: CASSDGTTYEQYF

j_gene: TRBJ1-5
v_gene: TRBV5-1
abundance: few
d_gene: NA
CDR3nt: TGCGCCAGCAGGGCTGAGGGGGACGGCAATCAGCCCCAGCATTTT
CDR3aa: CASRAEGDGNQPQHF